Below, 16 T cell receptor beta chains from the same sample are listed, as sequenced in a study of Ad26.COV2.S vaccination and SARS-CoV-2 variants. Treatment here: roughly 20 received Ad26.COV2.S at low or high dose, single or two shots; several received placebo; per-sample allocation not given. The investigators took samples on day 63 after the first vaccine or placebo injection. Clones were sequenced by immunoSEQ multiplex PCR, and TCRdb holds only the in-frame ones, with some missing. The sample has about 410,000 clones; 89% are singletons. The starting material was peripheral blood, obtained in a trial of Ad26.COV2.S vaccine versus placebo. The receptor source for this set is a person aged 18-65 years who received the Ad26.COV2.S COVID-19 vaccine or a placebo.

The rearrangement uses TRBV27 and TRBJ1-1, with 8 bases aligning to TRBD1. The CDR3 consists of 16 residues. The germline V gene has CDR1 MNHEY and CDR2 SMNVEV (reference sequence). V gave up 6 bases and J gave up 0 bases; unmatched junction bases: 9. CDR3 protein: CASRPTGVGVNTEAFF. CDR3 bases: TGTGCCAGCAGACCGACAGGGGTTGGGGTGAACACTGAAGCTTTCTTT.

This clone showed up just a few times. V usage is TRBV28 and J usage is TRBJ1-6, with a weak D call TRBD1 (5 bases). V was shortened by 3 bases and J by 7 bases, with 16 bases between the two germline ends. The CDR3 length is 16 residues. Germline CDR1 reads MDHEN; CDR2 reads SYDVKM. The CDR3 reads CASSFLGPRGNSPLHF. Here the CDR3 DNA reads TGTGCCAGCAGTTTCCTGGGACCTAGAGGGAATTCACCCCTCCACTTT.

This clone was seen more than once but under ten times. The V gene is TRBV2, the J gene TRBJ2-7; D may be TRBD1 (5 bases). V was trimmed by 5 bases and J by 3 bases, leaving 8 bases between them. This CDR3 comprises 12 residues. Germline CDR1 is SNHLY and CDR2 is FYNNEI. Here the CDR3 DNA reads TGTGCCAGCAGTTCGCAGGGCTACGAGCAGTACTTC. This sequence encodes CASSSQGYEQYF.

V and J are TRBV9 and TRBJ2-2; D could derive from TRBD1 or TRBD2 (6 bases each). The germline CDR1 and CDR2 sequences are SGDLS and YYNGEE. CDR3 length: 16 amino acids. Trimming removed 0 bases at V and 1 base at J, with 10 bases between. CDR3 sequence reads: CASSVAGAQNTGELFF. In DNA form, the CDR3 reads TGTGCCAGCAGCGTAGCGGGGGCCCAGAACACCGGGGAGCTGTTTTTT.

This CDR3 is CASSQGQLGASGISYEQYF. Written as DNA, the CDR3 is TGCGCCAGCAGCCAAGGACAACTTGGGGCTAGCGGGATTTCCTACGAGCAGTACTTC. J is TRBJ2-7 and V is TRBV4-1, with 9 bases fitting TRBD2. In germline, CDR1 is MGHRA, CDR2 YSYEKL. CDR3 length equals 19 residues. The V gene end was trimmed by 1 base and the J gene end by 1 base; junction bases not matched to a gene: 14.

The CDR3 sequence is CASSRSQGADDEQYF. DNA of the CDR3: TGTGCCAGTAGTCGTTCGCAGGGGGCGGATGATGAGCAGTACTTC. This sequence joins TRBV19 and TRBJ2-7, with 8 bases fitting TRBD1. The CDR3 is 15 residues long. Germline values: CDR1 LNHDA, CDR2 SQIVND (reference sequence). V shed 5 bases and J 7 bases; nucleotides not matched to a gene: 13.

This chain links TRBV10-2 with TRBJ2-1; perhaps TRBD1 as D (7 bases). V gave up 7 bases and J gave up 4 bases, with 26 bases separating them. The CDR3 contains 18 residues. Germline lookup yields CDR1 WSHSY and CDR2 SAAADI. The CDR3 bases are TGCGCCAGCATTAGAGGAGGGGGCAGTGGTAGGGCTTACAATGAGCAGTTCTTC. It translates to CASIRGGGSGRAYNEQFF.

The chain joins TRBV4-3 to TRBJ2-7; 7 positions agree with TRBD1. From germline, CDR1 is LGHNA and CDR2 YSLEER. This CDR3 region has 15 residues. V dropped 4 bases and J dropped 1; count of bases not matched to a gene: 7. As DNA, the CDR3 is TGCGCCAGCAGCCTTTACAGGGGCCTGTCCTACGAGCAGTACTTC. Translation gives CASSLYRGLSYEQYF.

Notes on this clone: This specimen includes other DNA sequences encoding the same CDR3. The rearrangement uses TRBV30 and TRBJ2-5; no firm D call. This CDR3 spans 10 amino acids. Germline V gives CDR1 GTSNPN, CDR2 SVGIG (reference sequence). Trimming took 5 bases from V and 3 from J, leaving 4 bases between them. The CDR3 sequence: CAWSKETQYF. CDR3 DNA: TGTGCCTGGTCCAAAGAGACCCAGTACTTC. Looking up the rest from reference TRBV30 and TRBJ2-5 gives the full variable domain: SQTIHQWPATLVQPVGSPLSLECTVEGTSNPNLYWYRQAAGRGLQLLFYSVGIGQISSEVPQNLSASRPQDRQFILSSKKLLLSDSGFYLCAWSKETQYFGPGTRLLVL.

V usage is TRBV28 and J usage is TRBJ2-1; 7 bases fit TRBD2. The CDR3 totals 15 residues. The germline gives CDR1 MDHEN, CDR2 SYDVKM. J gave up 1 base and V 7 bases, and 7 bases lay outside the gene matches. CDR3 nucleotides: TGTGCCAGCAAGGCAGCGGGAAGTTCCTACAATGAGCAGTTCTTC. As protein: CASKAAGSSYNEQFF.

The chain recombines TRBV7-6 with TRBJ2-7, with 7 bases aligning to TRBD1. The CDR3 length is 14 residues. CDR1 is SGHVS and CDR2 is FNYEAQ in the germline V gene. V shed 5 bases and J 6 bases; nucleotides not matched to a gene: 10. CDR3 protein: CASSPGTAPGEQYF. Here the CDR3 DNA reads TGTGCCAGCAGCCCCGGGACAGCGCCCGGCGAGCAGTACTTC.

Only a few counts were recorded for this clone. CDR3 loop: CASSLAGVRQETQYF. CDR3 nucleotides: TGTGCCAGCAGCTTAGCAGGGGTTAGACAAGAGACCCAGTACTTC. The chain is built from TRBV5-4 and TRBJ2-5; possibly TRBD1 for D (6 bases). Germline lookup yields CDR1 SGHNT and CDR2 YYREEE (reference sequence). This CDR3 spans 15 amino acids. Trimming took off 2 bases at V and 2 bases at J, with 13 bases between the two ends.

The CDR3 DNA is TGTGCCAGTAGTCAGGGGGCGCGGTATGGCTACACCTTC. The encoded protein is CASSQGARYGYTF. The V call is TRBV19, the J call TRBJ1-2; the match to TRBD1 covers 8 bases. V lost 5 bases to trimming and J lost 5 bases; unmatched junction nucleotides: 4. The CDR3 totals 13 residues. Germline V gene lookup returns CDR1 LNHDA and CDR2 SQIVND (reference sequence).

V usage is TRBV7-9 and J usage is TRBJ2-1; 11 bases fit TRBD2. The trim removed 5 bases at V and 8 bases at J, leaving 11 bases unmatched. Looked up from germline, CDR1 is SEHNR and CDR2 is FQNEAQ (reference sequence). The CDR3 is made up of 16 amino acids. CDR3 bases: TGTGCCAGCAGCCCTAGCAGAGGACTAGCGGGTCATGAGCAGTTCTTC. Encoded protein: CASSPSRGLAGHEQFF.

This chain links TRBV9 with TRBJ2-2; 9 nucleotides agree with TRBD2. Per the germline V gene, CDR1 is SGDLS and CDR2 is YYNGEE. The length of the CDR3 is 15 residues. Trimming took 7 bases from V and 5 from J; bases not matched to a gene: 9. CDR3 protein: CASGTSPDSTGELFF. Here the CDR3 DNA reads TGTGCCAGCGGGACTAGCCCGGACAGTACCGGGGAGCTGTTTTTT.

The chain uses TRBV19 and TRBJ2-2, with unresolved D. Trimming left V 4 bases short and J 1 base short, with 19 bases between. Germline CDR1 reads LNHDA; CDR2 reads SQIVND (reference sequence). The CDR3 runs to 18 residues. The CDR3 loop reads CASSTSFVVHLNTGELFF. The DNA of the CDR3 is TGTGCCAGTAGTACATCGTTTGTAGTACACCTGAACACCGGGGAGCTGTTTTTT. Full variable domain (rest looked up from reference TRBV19 and TRBJ2-2): DGGITQSPKYLFRKEGQNVTLSCEQNLNHDAMYWYRQDPGQGLRLIYYSQIVNDFQKGDIAEGYSVSREKKESFPLTVTSAQKNPTAFYLCASSTSFVVHLNTGELFFGEGSRLTVL.